This T cell receptor (beta chain) was sequenced during a study of CD8+CD57+ T cells in acquired aplastic anemia. Study as a whole: Sorted CD4+ and CD8+ cells yielded DNA averaging approximately 3 ug.

Patients included in sequencing had previously demonstrated CD8+CD57+ cell expansion by flow cytometry. Patients uniformly had severe acquired aplastic anemia. Germline CDR1 reads ENHRY; CDR2 reads SYGVKD. The CDR3 has 14 residues. V lost 2 bases, J lost 3 bases, and 10 bases lay in between. TCR beta VDJ combinations and CDR3 sequences were profiled from genomic DNA. One entry per CDR3 protein, called by TCRdb with MiXCR from the reads. This table holds about 160,000 distinct CDR3 sequences, roughly 48% found once. V and J are TRBV10-3 and TRBJ2-5; tentatively, D is TRBD1 (6 bases). Sequenced sample: sorted CD4+, CD8+, or CD8+CD57+ T cells (not recorded which) from PBMCs. This clonotype was obtained from a human donor with aplastic anemia. The chain's CDR3 is CAISETGKKETQYF. DNA for the CDR3: TGTGCCATCAGTGAGACAGGGAAAAAAGAGACCCAGTACTTC.